This is a list of T cell receptor beta chains from one sample in a study of T-cell memory formation after mild COVID-19. TCRdb passed the 5' RACE reads through MiXCR, listing each CDR3 protein once. The sample lists hundreds of thousands of distinct CDR3 sequences, around 8% occurring once. The sample taken for sequencing was PBMCs or a T cell subset sorted from them (not recorded which). The receptors come from a man aged 18 to 35 who had mild COVID-19 (a few samples of this study predate the infection). Cell type and time point are not known. Each CDR3 is given with its conserved first and last residue. Each record gives: CDR3 protein, V gene, CDR3 length.

cdr3_aa: CASSYQQGVFGNTIYF
v_call: TRBV12-3/TRBV12-4
cdr3_length: 16

cdr3_aa: CASSFHGLNTEAFF
v_call: TRBV7-2
cdr3_length: 14

cdr3_aa: CASSQVGQGSYEQYF
v_call: TRBV4-1
cdr3_length: 15

cdr3_aa: CASSPGGALETQYF
v_call: TRBV12-3/TRBV12-4
cdr3_length: 14

cdr3_aa: CSARRDFNEQFF
v_call: TRBV20-1
cdr3_length: 12

cdr3_aa: CASRRGPDSQETQYF
v_call: TRBV5-1
cdr3_length: 15

cdr3_aa: CSATSGGRTDTQYF
v_call: TRBV20-1
cdr3_length: 14

cdr3_aa: CATTADGYGYTF
v_call: TRBV24-1
cdr3_length: 12

cdr3_aa: CASSRRRASDTQYF
v_call: TRBV7-2
cdr3_length: 14

cdr3_aa: CASSLKTGPLPTDTQYF
v_call: TRBV5-1
cdr3_length: 17

cdr3_aa: CASSLIRAPHAGELFF
v_call: TRBV12-3/TRBV12-4
cdr3_length: 16

cdr3_aa: CASSRTQTSYEQYF
v_call: TRBV12-3/TRBV12-4
cdr3_length: 14

cdr3_aa: CASRHGLAGANEQFF
v_call: TRBV6-5
cdr3_length: 15

cdr3_aa: CASSWSRQGPYEQYF
v_call: TRBV5-1
cdr3_length: 15

cdr3_aa: CASRIQGANEKLFF
v_call: TRBV28
cdr3_length: 14

cdr3_aa: CASSLYSGNQPQHF
v_call: TRBV6-2/TRBV6-3
cdr3_length: 14

cdr3_aa: CSAPDRGLDTQYF
v_call: TRBV20-1
cdr3_length: 13

cdr3_aa: CASSSGLAGAIGELFF
v_call: TRBV5-1
cdr3_length: 16

cdr3_aa: CASSSQGPRPHGYTF
v_call: TRBV7-9
cdr3_length: 15

cdr3_aa: CASRTGTTTDTQYF
v_call: TRBV5-4
cdr3_length: 14

cdr3_aa: CASIFRDRVHYGYTF
v_call: TRBV5-8
cdr3_length: 15

cdr3_aa: CASSLPQGEVTEAFF
v_call: TRBV12-3/TRBV12-4
cdr3_length: 15

cdr3_aa: CASSSGQFNEKLFF
v_call: TRBV5-1
cdr3_length: 14

cdr3_aa: CASSRQGSGTEAFF
v_call: TRBV7-2
cdr3_length: 14

cdr3_aa: CASSYTGTTSGIQYF
v_call: TRBV5-1
cdr3_length: 15

cdr3_aa: CASSATGKGNSPLHF
v_call: TRBV27
cdr3_length: 15

cdr3_aa: CASSFQGANEQYF
v_call: TRBV7-9
cdr3_length: 13

cdr3_aa: CASSQDSSDYNEQFF
v_call: TRBV4-1
cdr3_length: 15

cdr3_aa: CASSLEGTAWGYTF
v_call: TRBV7-9
cdr3_length: 14

cdr3_aa: CASSPQGTDTQYF
v_call: TRBV7-2
cdr3_length: 13

cdr3_aa: CASSAGQGGQPQHF
v_call: TRBV5-6
cdr3_length: 14

cdr3_aa: CASSDQGGANYGYTF
v_call: TRBV5-1
cdr3_length: 15

cdr3_aa: CASSLGGQPQHF
v_call: TRBV12-3/TRBV12-4
cdr3_length: 12

cdr3_aa: CASSLAVGGYNEQFF
v_call: TRBV5-1
cdr3_length: 15

cdr3_aa: CASSPPGLAGGETQYF
v_call: TRBV14
cdr3_length: 16

cdr3_aa: CASSPRAANTGELFF
v_call: TRBV4-3
cdr3_length: 15

cdr3_aa: CASSFPSVQGFAYNEQFF
v_call: TRBV12-3/TRBV12-4
cdr3_length: 18

cdr3_aa: CASSQVAGIYNEQFF
v_call: TRBV4-2
cdr3_length: 15

cdr3_aa: CASSRIGDIQYF
v_call: TRBV18
cdr3_length: 12

cdr3_aa: CASSDRAWEQYF
v_call: TRBV12-3/TRBV12-4
cdr3_length: 12

cdr3_aa: CASAAGDHTEAFF
v_call: TRBV7-8
cdr3_length: 13

cdr3_aa: CASSGRVTGANVLTF
v_call: TRBV5-1
cdr3_length: 15

cdr3_aa: CATSDRQGNTDTQYF
v_call: TRBV24-1
cdr3_length: 15

cdr3_aa: CASRTAGGANVLTF
v_call: TRBV28
cdr3_length: 14

cdr3_aa: CASSSPGEQVADTQYF
v_call: TRBV12-3/TRBV12-4
cdr3_length: 16

cdr3_aa: CASSMDRDYGYTF
v_call: TRBV12-3/TRBV12-4
cdr3_length: 13

cdr3_aa: CASTEGGFGGTEAFF
v_call: TRBV6-5
cdr3_length: 15

cdr3_aa: CASSEALSWREWGYTF
v_call: TRBV2
cdr3_length: 16

cdr3_aa: CASSLVFGNANTGELFF
v_call: TRBV5-5
cdr3_length: 17

cdr3_aa: CATSDFRDNSGNTIYF
v_call: TRBV24-1
cdr3_length: 16

cdr3_aa: CASSQGRATGGSSYEQYF
v_call: TRBV4-1
cdr3_length: 18

cdr3_aa: CASTDWDTQYF
v_call: TRBV6-2/TRBV6-3
cdr3_length: 11

cdr3_aa: CASSLLDSTGELFF
v_call: TRBV5-1
cdr3_length: 14

cdr3_aa: CASSLVSSGFNNEQFF
v_call: TRBV7-9
cdr3_length: 16

cdr3_aa: CASTDRGYGYTF
v_call: TRBV6-5
cdr3_length: 12

cdr3_aa: CASSVGGGQPQHF
v_call: TRBV9
cdr3_length: 13

cdr3_aa: CASSLGSDIQYF
v_call: TRBV5-1
cdr3_length: 12

cdr3_aa: CASTSLLGGTDTQYF
v_call: TRBV7-2
cdr3_length: 15

cdr3_aa: CASSYTAGSYNEQFF
v_call: TRBV6-5
cdr3_length: 15